This section outlines one T cell receptor beta chain sequence together with its context. This specimen comes from a study of blood T cell repertoires in COVID-19. Study overall: Sites in the United States, Italy and Spain provided acute and convalescent COVID-19 samples.

Clones were read by immunoSEQ multiplex PCR, and TCRdb kept only the in-frame ones, dropping some. The data hold about 230,000 clones, with more than 75% observed a single time. CDR1 and CDR2 (germline): ENHRY, SYGVKD. Trimming took 10 bases from V and 5 from J; bases not matched to a gene: 13. The CDR3 extends over 16 amino acids. This sequence joins TRBV10-3 and TRBJ1-6, with TRBD1 identical over 8 bases. This receptor was identified in a man aged 35-49 years with acute or convalescent COVID-19. The material sequenced was peripheral blood. The CDR3, as DNA: TGTGCCACCCATCCTACGACAGGGGCGGATAATTCACCCCTCCACTTT. Encoded protein: CATHPTTGADNSPLHF.